This entry features one TCR beta chain sequence. Its binding antigen is unknown. Base qualities are not recorded, but no much larger clone differs from it by a single base. The data stem from a study of early stage breast cancer tumors (dated by TCRdb to 2017 to 2019). Describing the broader study: Of the 15 to 20 invasive breast tumors, roughly eleven were found to be estrogen receptor-positive, progesterone receptor-positive and HER2-negative. About 70% of the 12 ER+/PR+/HER2- tumors were invasive ductal carcinomas, while the other four were invasive lobular carcinomas. Across all samples, 2,651,842 templates representing approximately 1,000,000 unique clonotypes were detected. A read coverage of roughly 10-fold per sample was achieved on average.

Each sample was amplified as two independent genomic DNA replicates: roughly 0.5 ug for blood and around 1.5 ug for tumor or normal breast. TCRB sequencing of genomic DNA was carried out with the ImmunoSeq Intro kit according to the manufacturer's instructions. The multiplex PCR ran for roughly 29 cycles using proprietary primers and spike-in control sequences for absolute quantification. Single-end 150-bp reads were used to sequence an 87-bp fragment spanning the CDR3 plus the flanking V and J genes. Each lane of an Illumina MiSeq running version 3.0 chemistry carried seven multiplexed samples, with two replicates apiece. The original pipeline was this. Raw data were processed by the vendor's proprietary pipeline, with both replicates merged into one result per sample. To define clonotypes, the study grouped productive rearrangements that shared the V-gene family, CDR3 amino acid sequence and J-gene segment. Clonality was calculated as 1 minus the normalized Shannon entropy (Pielou evenness) of TCRB abundances. T cell density was estimated as total templates divided by the number of input cells, with the number of input cells inferred from the DNA input amount. Recon, run with its default parameters, was used to estimate overall repertoire diversity and clonality. A clonotype counted as tumor-enriched if its abundance in tumor exceeded 0.1% and was at least 32-fold higher than its abundance in normal breast. The immuneACCESS repertoire file appears here via TCRdb, limited to in-frame rearrangements. These files lack a portion of the clones; in checked studies, under half of the deficit traces to unresolved V genes, and the cause of the others is not known. Clonal size and the V and J genes are those of that table, whereas D and trimming came from the DNA. This sample lists tens of thousands of clones; almost 85% were detected once. Jointly, the top ten make up about 10% of the sample.

The study profiled bulk TCR beta-chain repertoires in matched peripheral blood, tumor and adjacent normal breast tissue taken from some 17 patients with early-stage breast cancer. Before surgery, about 5-10 mL of whole blood was collected into EDTA tubes and then processed within 2 hours. Ficoll-Paque centrifugation in SepMate-50 tubes was used to isolate peripheral blood mononuclear cells. For storage in liquid nitrogen, PBMCs were cryopreserved as aliquots of about 1.9 to 4 million cells in about 90% FBS with about 10% DMSO. The Qiagen AllPrep DNA/RNA Mini kit was used to extract genomic DNA. From the germline V gene, CDR1 is KGHSH and CDR2 is LQKENI. The CDR3 runs 14 amino acids, cysteine and phenylalanine included. Just the 42-base CDR3 DNA is kept, in frame starting at base 1. V lost 2 bases and J lost 2 bases; the stretch between them is 7 bases long. Here is what the overall study found, with its caveats: Because the cohort was small, a breakdown by tumor subtype could not be done. Compared with adjacent normal breast tissue, tumors had higher clonality and approximately 2.5-fold greater T cell density. Repertoires from blood and normal breast were more alike than repertoires from blood and tumor, and in about 85% of the 16 patients, comparing each tissue with blood separated tumor from normal. Enriched TCRB sequences shared across patients were found to be mostly commonly generated sequences that were unlikely to play an important role in the tumor microenvironment. Sequencing bulk genomic DNA from unsorted cells could not capture chain pairing or functional markers like CD4, CD8 and FOXP3.

The sequenced sample was blood. Rearrangement joined TRBV18 to TRBJ1-3; no D gene is confidently identified. The receptor's source is a person in their fifties or sixties with breast cancer. The CDR3 region reads CASSPTGTGNTIYF. The DNA sequence is given as TGTGCCAGCTCACCAACCGGGACTGGAAACACCATATATTTT.